These 24 T cell receptor beta chains originate from one sample sequenced in a study of PD-1 blockade in classical Hodgkin lymphoma. The time point here: newly diagnosed, previously untreated cHL patient sample. The authors enriched CD8+ T cells from thawed PBMCs via magnetic negative selection. Here immunoSEQ multiplex PCR was the method, and the copy in TCRdb shows in-frame clones only, minus some. The sample has thousands of clones; about 90% are singletons. Input material: CD8+ T cells from blood. The receptors here all came from a human donor with classical Hodgkin lymphoma.

V gene TRBV5-4 combines with J gene TRBJ2-1, with 9 nucleotides matching TRBD1. From germline, CDR1 is SGHNT and CDR2 YYREEE (reference sequence). This CDR3 is 12 amino acids long. The V gene end was trimmed by 3 bases and the J gene end by 10 bases; junction bases not matched to a gene: 2. CDR3 bases: TGTGCCAGCAGCTGGGACAGGGTGGAGCAGTTCTTC. This codes for CASSWDRVEQFF.

The chain couples TRBV19 to TRBJ2-7, with 8 bases matching TRBD1. Germline V gene sequence: CDR1 LNHDA, CDR2 SQIVND (reference sequence). V gave up 9 bases and J gave up 5 bases; unmatched junction bases: 12. The length of the CDR3 is 14 residues. The DNA of the CDR3 is TGTGCCAGCGAATTCGGACAGGGTGGCCACGAGCAGTACTTC. This codes for CASEFGQGGHEQYF.

The chain has TRBV27 and TRBJ1-2; TRBD1 matches 9 bases. The V segment lost 4 bases and the J segment 6 bases; nucleotides outside the gene matches: 6. CDR1 and CDR2 (germline): MNHEY, SMNVEV (reference sequence). There are 14 residues in the CDR3. The CDR3 loop reads CASSSRDRAHGYTF. DNA of the CDR3: TGTGCCAGCAGTTCCCGGGACAGGGCCCATGGCTACACCTTC.

This clone was seen only once. The chain employs TRBV5-1 and TRBJ2-6; D call uncertain. From germline, CDR1 is SGHRS and CDR2 YFSETQ. The CDR3 has 13 amino acids. The ends were cut back, 5 bases at V and 0 bases at J, with 3 bases in the middle. As DNA, the CDR3 is TGCGCCAGCAGGAGCTCTGGGGCCAACGTCCTGACTTTC. This gives the protein CASRSSGANVLTF.

The V call is TRBV4-3, the J call TRBJ2-5; D remains ambiguous. This CDR3 has 13 amino acids. CDR1 and CDR2 from the germline V gene are LGHNA and YSLEER. V was clipped by 0 bases and J by 3 bases, with 5 bases between them. CDR3 in amino acids: CASSQDGEETQYF. The CDR3 DNA reads as TGCGCCAGCAGCCAAGATGGTGAAGAGACCCAGTACTTC.

The chain employs TRBV5-6 and TRBJ2-7; no firm D call. Trimming left V 5 bases short and J 6 bases short, with 12 bases between. Germline CDR1 SGHDT, CDR2 YYEEEE. The CDR3 has 12 amino acids. For the CDR3, the DNA is TGTGCCAGCAGTATAGGGTGGTCCGAGCAGTACTTC. Its translation is CASSIGWSEQYF.

The chain is built from TRBV10-3 and TRBJ2-1, with TRBD1 identical over 7 bases. The CDR3 runs 19 residues. CDR1 is ENHRY and CDR2 is SYGVKD in the germline V gene. V shed 2 bases and J 3 bases; nucleotides not matched to a gene: 16. CDR3 protein: CAISEPSRRDSQIYNEQFF. CDR3 coding DNA: TGTGCCATCAGTGAGCCTTCTAGAAGGGACAGCCAAATCTACAATGAGCAGTTCTTC.

CDR3 nucleotides: TGTGCCAGCAGCTTTGGACAGGGGAGCACTGAAGCTTTCTTT. Translating gives CASSFGQGSTEAFF. V and J are TRBV5-6 and TRBJ1-1; TRBD1 matches 9 bases. The length of the CDR3 is 14 residues. Germline loops: CDR1 SGHDT, CDR2 YYEEEE. V shed 2 bases, J shed 4 bases, and the junction held 3 bases outside the gene matches. Based on the CDR3 plus reference TRBV5-6 and TRBJ1-1, the full variable domain is DAGVTQSPTHLIKTRGQQVTLRCSPKSGHDTVSWYQQALGQGPQFIFQYYEEEERQRGNFPDRFSGHQFPNYSSELNVNALLLGDSALYLCASSFGQGSTEAFFGQGTRLTVV.

This chain connects TRBV5-6 to TRBJ2-1; 7 bases line up with TRBD2. This CDR3 contains 15 residues. Per the germline V gene, CDR1 is SGHDT and CDR2 is YYEEEE. With 0 bases clipped from V and 6 bases from J, the junction kept 6 bases outside the gene matches. The CDR3 DNA reads as TGTGCCAGCAGCTTGGATTGGGGGGGTCCCAATGAGCAGTTCTTC. As protein: CASSLDWGGPNEQFF.

This clone was observed a single time. The chain combines TRBV19 with TRBJ2-7; TRBD2 is a possible D gene (5 bases). Germline CDR1 LNHDA, CDR2 SQIVND (reference sequence). The length of the CDR3 is 11 residues. The CDR3 region is CASGSAYEQYF. CDR3 nucleotides: TGTGCGAGCGGCAGTGCCTACGAGCAGTACTTC.

The genes are TRBV4-1 and TRBJ1-2; D call uncertain. The CDR3 extends over 16 amino acids. Germline V gene data show CDR1 as MGHRA and CDR2 as YSYEKL. The germline V and J ends were trimmed by 1 base and 4 bases, with 16 bases remaining between them. The chain's CDR3 is CASSQARTVLTYGYTF. The CDR3 nucleotides are TGCGCCAGCAGCCAAGCTAGAACAGTATTAACCTATGGCTACACCTTC.

The J gene is TRBJ1-2, the V gene TRBV27, with D perhaps matching TRBD1 (5 bases). V was clipped by 5 bases and J by 9 bases, with 22 bases between them. Germline V CDR1 and CDR2: MNHEY, SMNVEV (reference sequence). There are 15 residues in the CDR3. The CDR3 DNA is TGTGCCAGCAGTCCCCCCTCCGGGACGGCAAATAGCTACACCTTC. Its protein product is CASSPPSGTANSYTF.

The rearrangement joins TRBV6-4 to TRBJ2-1, with 14 bases matching TRBD2. Trimming took 5 bases from V and 5 from J; bases not matched to a gene: 5. Germline V gene lookup returns CDR1 MRHNA and CDR2 SNTAGT. This CDR3 is 16 amino acids long. CDR3: CASSRLAGGDDNEQFF. The DNA for the CDR3 is TGTGCCAGCAGTCGACTAGCGGGAGGGGATGACAATGAGCAGTTCTTC.

This chain uses TRBV19 with TRBJ1-5; D ambiguous. Between the trimmed V and J ends, which lost 6 bases and 0 bases, there was a span of 6 bases. Germline V gives CDR1 LNHDA, CDR2 SQIVND (reference sequence). CDR3 length: 13 amino acids. CDR3 sequence: CASSQNSNQPQHF. The CDR3 bases are TGTGCCAGTAGCCAAAATAGCAATCAGCCCCAGCATTTT. Complete variable domain (other parts from reference TRBV19 and TRBJ1-5): DGGITQSPKYLFRKEGQNVTLSCEQNLNHDAMYWYRQDPGQGLRLIYYSQIVNDFQKGDIAEGYSVSREKKESFPLTVTSAQKNPTAFYLCASSQNSNQPQHFGDGTRLSIL.

The V and J genes are TRBV12-5 and TRBJ1-6; D remains unclear. The V end lost 3 bases, the J end lost 0 bases, and 9 bases lay between the germline ends. Germline CDR1 is LGHNT and CDR2 is FRNRAP. The CDR3 runs 16 residues. The chain's CDR3 is CASGFYVSSYNSPLHF. The CDR3 DNA reads TGTGCTAGTGGTTTTTACGTAAGCTCCTATAATTCACCCCTCCACTTT.

The chain combines TRBV5-1 with TRBJ2-1; 15 nucleotides agree with TRBD2. The CDR3 is 18 residues long. J was trimmed by 0 bases and V by 7 bases; bases with no gene match: 8. Germline-derived CDR1 and CDR2 are SGHRS and YFSETQ. The CDR3 loop is CASAYGTSGGSSYNEQFF. In DNA form, the CDR3 reads TGCGCCAGCGCCTATGGGACTAGCGGGGGGTCCTCCTACAATGAGCAGTTCTTC.

A single count supports this clone. This rearrangement joins TRBV5-5 to TRBJ2-3; D tentatively reads TRBD1 or TRBD2 (5 bases each). Trimming shortened V by 3 bases and J by 1 base, and 9 bases separated the two germline ends. The CDR3 is made up of 14 amino acids. Germline lookup yields CDR1 SGHKS and CDR2 YYEKEE (reference sequence). CDR3 residues: CASSWGFGTDTQYF. The CDR3 DNA reads as TGTGCCAGCAGCTGGGGGTTTGGCACAGATACGCAGTATTTT.

V and J are TRBV9 and TRBJ1-2; D not certain. V was shortened by 6 bases and J by 6 bases, with 18 bases between the two germline ends. This CDR3 comprises 14 residues. The germline V gene encodes CDR1 SGDLS and CDR2 YYNGEE. The CDR3 protein is CASTENGLEDGYTF. CDR3 in DNA: TGTGCCAGCACCGAAAACGGTTTGGAGGATGGCTACACCTTC.

This chain links TRBV5-5 with TRBJ2-7, with a tentative D call TRBD1 (6 bases). This CDR3 is 14 amino acids long. Germline V gene data show CDR1 as SGHKS and CDR2 as YYEKEE (reference sequence). V was pared by 0 bases and J by 2 bases, with 9 bases between. The CDR3 bases are TGTGCCAGCAGCTTGGCAGGGGCTCCCTACGAGCAGTACTTC. This codes for CASSLAGAPYEQYF.

V is TRBV6-5 and J is TRBJ2-1; 7 positions match TRBD1. This CDR3 is 13 amino acids long. Germline V CDR1 and CDR2: MNHEY, SVGAGI. Losses at the gene ends were 5 bases for V and 7 bases for J; bases not matched to a gene: 5. This chain's CDR3 is CASSPGTVNEQFF. In DNA form, the CDR3 reads TGTGCCAGCAGTCCCGGGACAGTAAATGAGCAGTTCTTC.

This rearrangement joins TRBV5-1 to TRBJ2-1; TRBD2 aligns across 10 bases. The length of the CDR3 is 15 residues. The V segment lost 4 bases and the J segment 4 bases; nucleotides outside the gene matches: 5. Germline values: CDR1 SGHRS, CDR2 YFSETQ. CDR3 residues: CASSKLAGSYNEQFF. CDR3 in DNA: TGCGCCAGCAGCAAACTAGCGGGATCTTACAATGAGCAGTTCTTC.

This chain uses TRBV29-1 with TRBJ2-1; perhaps TRBD2 as D (5 bases). Deletions cut 3 bases from V and 0 bases from J, with 18 bases between. The CDR3 sequence is 17 residues long. Germline CDR1 is SQVTM and CDR2 is ANQGSEA. In nucleotides, the CDR3 is TGCAGCGTTGAGCCAAGCTGGGAGCGAAGCTCCTACAATGAGCAGTTCTTC. Its translation is CSVEPSWERSSYNEQFF.

This clone was observed once. This sequence joins TRBV18 and TRBJ1-2; D uncertain. The germline V gene has CDR1 KGHSH and CDR2 LQKENI. This CDR3 spans 12 amino acids. V dropped 3 bases and J dropped 7 bases, with 9 bases sitting between them. In DNA, the CDR3 is TGTGCCAGCTCACCCGGCTCTCCTGGCTACACCTTC. Amino acid sequence: CASSPGSPGYTF.

In this sample, this clone turned up once. This chain uses TRBV28 with TRBJ2-3; D perhaps matches TRBD2 (5 bases). The CDR3 spans 17 residues. CDR1 and CDR2 (germline): MDHEN, SYDVKM. V lost 5 bases, J lost 3 bases, and 21 bases lay in between. The CDR3, as DNA: TGTGCCAGCAGTCCCACGAGGGTTCCCAGTCCGACAGATACGCAGTATTTT. This encodes CASSPTRVPSPTDTQYF.